The 23 T cell receptor beta chains reported below all come from one sample, sequenced in a study of T cells after yellow fever vaccination. TCRdb itself ran the 5' RACE reads through MiXCR, one entry per CDR3 protein. The table includes 250,000 or so distinct CDR3 sequences, less than 7.5% detected once. Sequencing used CD4+ T cells sorted from PBMCs, obtained on the day of the yellow fever booster vaccination. Receptors originate from a man younger than 40 who received the YFV17D yellow fever vaccine.

This clonotype showed up many times. The V gene is TRBV3-1, the J gene TRBJ1-2; TRBD1 might be the D (6 bases). The CDR3 is 17 amino acids. Germline V gene sequence: CDR1 LGHDT, CDR2 YNNKEL (reference sequence). Trimming stripped 4 bases from V and 3 bases from J, with 21 bases between. CDR3 nucleotide sequence: TGTGCCAGCAGCCTGCACGGGGGCGGCTCCGGAGACTATGGCTACACCTTC. This codes for CASSLHGGGSGDYGYTF.

This clonotype was seen more than once but under ten times. This chain joins TRBV5-5 and TRBJ1-2; no clear D gene. Germline loops: CDR1 SGHKS, CDR2 YYEKEE (reference sequence). Trimming removed 0 bases from V and 1 base from J, with 7 bases in between. CDR3 length equals 14 residues. The CDR3 DNA follows: TGTGCCAGCAGCTTGGGGGTCGATAACTATGGCTACACCTTC. Translating it yields CASSLGVDNYGYTF. Full variable domain (rest looked up from reference TRBV5-5 and TRBJ1-2): DAGVTQSPTHLIKTRGQQVTLRCSPISGHKSVSWYQQVLGQGPQFIFQYYEKEERGRGNFPDRFSARQFPNYSSELNVNALLLGDSALYLCASSLGVDNYGYTFGSGTRLTVV.

This clonotype was counted only a few times. The chain is built from TRBV5-1 and TRBJ2-5; 8 nucleotides line up with TRBD2. V shed 0 bases, J shed 5 bases, and the junction held 12 bases outside the gene matches. The CDR3 consists of 17 residues. In germline, CDR1 is SGHRS, CDR2 YFSETQ. CDR3 DNA sequence: TGCGCCAGCAGCTTGGCCTGGACGGGAGGGCCAGGGGAGACCCAGTACTTC. The encoded protein is CASSLAWTGGPGETQYF.

V and J are TRBV7-2 and TRBJ2-3, with D hard to call. Trimming removed 2 bases at V and 5 bases at J, with 8 bases between. CDR1 SGHTA and CDR2 FQGNSA come from the germline V gene. CDR3 length: 13 residues. The chain's CDR3 is CASSLPPGDTQYF. In DNA form, the CDR3 reads TGTGCCAGCAGCTTACCGCCCGGAGATACGCAGTATTTT.

The V and J genes are TRBV4-3 and TRBJ1-6; 7 bases align to TRBD1. Germline CDR1 and CDR2: LGHNA and YSLEER. V lost 1 base and J lost 0; bases outside the gene matches: 6. This CDR3 is built from 18 residues. Written as DNA, the CDR3 is TGCGCCAGCAGCCAAGCTCGGACAGGAAGCTCCTATAATTCACCCCTCCACTTT. Translated, it gives CASSQARTGSSYNSPLHF.

This clonotype came up a few times. J is TRBJ2-4 and V is TRBV20-1, with a possible D match to TRBD2 (6 bases). The germline V gene encodes CDR1 DFQATT and CDR2 SNEGSKA (reference sequence). This CDR3 comprises 13 residues. Trimming stripped 3 bases from V and 7 bases from J, with 13 bases between. The CDR3 here is CSASRTNGNIQYF. In nucleotides, the CDR3 is TGCAGTGCTAGCCGGACTAACGGGAACATTCAGTACTTC.

In this sample, this clonotype turned up many times. V and J are TRBV6-2 or TRBV6-3 and TRBJ2-1; 10 nucleotides align to TRBD2. Per germline, CDR1 MNHEY and CDR2 SVGEGT. The V gene end was trimmed by 6 bases and the J gene end by 6 bases; junction bases not matched to a gene: 5. The CDR3 is 14 residues long. The CDR3 DNA reads as TGTGCCAGCAGAATTCTAGCGGGAGCCAATGAGCAGTTCTTC. Its protein product is CASRILAGANEQFF.

The chain uses TRBV6-1 and TRBJ2-7; 8 bases line up with TRBD1. The CDR3 loop spans 14 amino acids. Per germline, CDR1 MNHNS and CDR2 SASEGT. The V and J ends lost 4 bases and 7 bases, in that order; junction bases with no gene match: 9. The CDR3 DNA reads as TGTGCCAGCAGTGTCGGTGACAGGGGATGGGAGCAGTACTTC. This translates into CASSVGDRGWEQYF.

This clonotype was observed a handful of times. J is TRBJ2-7 and V is TRBV28; unclear D gene. This CDR3 contains 15 residues. Germline-derived CDR1 and CDR2 are MDHEN and SYDVKM. The V and J ends lost 3 bases and 0 bases respectively, with 12 bases between them. CDR3 nucleotides: TGTGCCAGCAGTTTCGTGGCAGGAGTCTCCTACGAGCAGTACTTC. It translates to CASSFVAGVSYEQYF.

This clonotype was seen a handful of times. In DNA, the CDR3 is TGTGCCAGCTCACGTGTTCGGGGGGCTACCTACAATGAGCAGTTCTTC. This gives the protein CASSRVRGATYNEQFF. This chain joins TRBV18 and TRBJ2-1, with a possible D match to TRBD2 (7 bases). The germline CDR1 and CDR2 sequences are KGHSH and LQKENI. The CDR3 covers 16 residues. Trimming stripped 4 bases from V and 2 bases from J, with 15 bases between.

This clonotype showed up just a few times. This chain uses TRBV10-3 with TRBJ1-6; possible D gene TRBD1, 6 bases. The CDR3 spans 14 residues. V was clipped by 2 bases and J by 10 bases, with 12 bases between them. In germline, CDR1 is ENHRY, CDR2 SYGVKD. The CDR3 loop is CAISEQGSVSPLHF. In nucleotides, the CDR3 is TGTGCCATCAGTGAGCAGGGGTCGGTCTCACCCCTCCACTTT.

This clonotype turned up a few times. The chain links TRBV7-2 to TRBJ2-3; 9 nucleotides align to TRBD2. This CDR3 contains 16 residues. V was pared by 5 bases and J by 4 bases, with 10 bases of the junction left unmatched. Germline V gene lookup returns CDR1 SGHTA and CDR2 FQGNSA. Here the CDR3 reads CASSHGSGSRSDTQYF. The CDR3 DNA follows: TGTGCCAGCAGCCATGGTAGCGGGAGTAGGTCAGATACGCAGTATTTT.

The sample holds many counts of this clonotype. The CDR3 nucleotides are TGTGCCAGCAGCTTCCGGGGCACAACCATCTACGAGCAGTACTTC. Protein sequence: CASSFRGTTIYEQYF. The V call is TRBV5-6, the J call TRBJ2-7, with D possibly called TRBD1 or TRBD2 (5 bases each). Deletions cut 2 bases from V and 3 bases from J, with 15 bases between. The CDR3 is made up of 15 amino acids. Looked up from germline, CDR1 is SGHDT and CDR2 is YYEEEE.

This rearrangement joins TRBV28 to TRBJ2-7, with D possibly TRBD2 on 6 matching bases. Germline V lookup: CDR1 MDHEN, CDR2 SYDVKM. This CDR3 is 14 amino acids long. The ends were cut back, 7 bases at V and 2 bases at J, with 15 bases in the middle. Here the CDR3 DNA reads TGTGCCAGCATTAGAGCGGCGGGGACCTACGAGCAGTACTTC. Its protein is CASIRAAGTYEQYF.

The chain recombines TRBV24-1 with TRBJ2-5; 8 nucleotides align to TRBD2. The J segment lost 5 bases and the V segment lost 3 bases, leaving 1 base of the junction unmatched. CDR3 length: 13 amino acids. CDR1 and CDR2 (germline): KGHDR, SFDVKD. The CDR3, as DNA: TGTGCCACCAGTGATGGCGGGAGGGAGACCCAGTACTTC. Its translation is CATSDGGRETQYF.

The V call is TRBV28, the J call TRBJ2-5; 8 positions match TRBD2. Germline trimming cut 6 bases from V and 5 bases from J; bases unmatched to any gene: 2. The CDR3 has 12 residues. Germline V CDR1 and CDR2: MDHEN, SYDVKM. The CDR3 reads CASRSGSETQYF. CDR3 DNA: TGTGCCAGCAGGAGCGGGAGCGAGACCCAGTACTTC.

The J gene is TRBJ2-3, the V gene TRBV2; D uncertain. Trimming stripped 5 bases from V and 0 bases from J, with 12 bases between. This CDR3 spans 15 amino acids. Germline CDR1 reads SNHLY; CDR2 reads FYNNEI. The CDR3 reads CASSFRQGSTDTQYF. CDR3 nucleotide sequence: TGTGCCAGCAGTTTTCGACAAGGGAGCACAGATACGCAGTATTTT.

This clonotype has a count of ten or more. The rearrangement links TRBV5-1 to TRBJ2-5; 7 positions agree with TRBD1. With 4 bases clipped from V and 0 bases from J, the junction kept 6 bases outside the gene matches. CDR1 and CDR2 from the germline V gene are SGHRS and YFSETQ. The CDR3 is made up of 15 amino acids. CDR3 bases: TGCGCCAGCAGCCAGGGACAGACATACCAAGAGACCCAGTACTTC. This translates into CASSQGQTYQETQYF.

This clonotype was seen only a few times. V and J are TRBV29-1 and TRBJ2-1; perhaps D is TRBD1 or TRBD2 (5 bases each). The CDR3 spans 12 residues. The germline V gene has CDR1 SQVTM and CDR2 ANQGSEA. V dropped 7 bases and J dropped 8 bases, with 15 bases sitting between them. DNA for the CDR3: TGCAGCGGCCTCCGGGGCATAGATGAGCAGTTCTTC. This sequence encodes CSGLRGIDEQFF.

The V call is TRBV12-3 or TRBV12-4, the J call TRBJ1-2; possible D gene TRBD1, 5 bases. CDR3 length equals 14 residues. The V end lost 4 bases, the J end lost 6 bases, and 15 bases lay between the germline ends. The CDR3: CASSSNSGGDGYTF. DNA of the CDR3: TGTGCCAGCAGTTCAAACAGCGGGGGGGATGGCTACACCTTC.

Only a few counts were recorded for this clonotype. The rearrangement uses TRBV20-1 and TRBJ1-6; D is possibly TRBD1 (5 bases). The V end was cut by 0 bases, the J end by 9 bases, with 15 bases between. The CDR3 sequence is 15 residues long. CDR1 is DFQATT, CDR2 SNEGSKA, per germline (reference sequence). The CDR3 here is CSARDRAGSSSPLHF. DNA for the CDR3: TGCAGTGCTAGAGATCGGGCAGGGTCGAGTTCACCCCTCCACTTT.

The chain is built from TRBV7-2 and TRBJ2-2; D not certain. Germline-derived CDR1 and CDR2 are SGHTA and FQGNSA. V lost 6 bases and J lost 7, with 15 bases in between. This CDR3 comprises 14 residues. The CDR3: CASSSINSIGELFF. Here the CDR3 DNA reads TGTGCCAGCAGTTCAATCAACAGCATCGGGGAGCTGTTTTTT. The variable domain in full, with the rest retrieved from reference TRBV7-2 and TRBJ2-2, is GAGVSQSPSNKVTEKGKDVELRCDPISGHTALYWYRQSLGQGLEFLIYFQGNSAPDKSGLPSDRFSAERTGGSVSTLTIQRTQQEDSAVYLCASSSINSIGELFFGEGSRLTVL.

In the case of this clonotype: Possible read error: a much larger clone is one base away. The V and J genes are TRBV7-6 and TRBJ1-3; D gene unclear. The CDR3 totals 13 residues. Looked up from germline, CDR1 is SGHVS and CDR2 is FNYEAQ. V was shortened by 3 bases and J by 3 bases, with 6 bases between the two germline ends. The CDR3 DNA reads as TGTGCCAGCAGCTTCGTTCGTGGAAACACCATATATTTT. It yields the protein CASSFVRGNTIYF.